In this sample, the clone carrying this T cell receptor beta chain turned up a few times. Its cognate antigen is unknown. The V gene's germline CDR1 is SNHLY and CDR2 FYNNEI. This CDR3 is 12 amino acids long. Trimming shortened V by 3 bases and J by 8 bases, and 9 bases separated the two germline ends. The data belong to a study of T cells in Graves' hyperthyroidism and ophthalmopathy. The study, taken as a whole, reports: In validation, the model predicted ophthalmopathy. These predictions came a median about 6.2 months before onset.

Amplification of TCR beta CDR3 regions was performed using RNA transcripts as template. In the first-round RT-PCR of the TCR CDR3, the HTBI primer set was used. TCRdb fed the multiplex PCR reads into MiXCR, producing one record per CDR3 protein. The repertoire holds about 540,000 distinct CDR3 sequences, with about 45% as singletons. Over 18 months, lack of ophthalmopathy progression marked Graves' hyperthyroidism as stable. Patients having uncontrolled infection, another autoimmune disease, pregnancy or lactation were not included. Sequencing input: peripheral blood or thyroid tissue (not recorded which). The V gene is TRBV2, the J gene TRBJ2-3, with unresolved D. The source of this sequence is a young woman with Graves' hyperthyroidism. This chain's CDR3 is CASSDFASTQYF. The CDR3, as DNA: TGTGCCAGCAGTGATTTCGCAAGTACGCAGTATTTT.